This is a list of T cell receptor beta chains from one sample in a study of T cells in Graves' hyperthyroidism and ophthalmopathy. From the multiplex PCR reads, TCRdb called clonotypes with MiXCR, one entry per CDR3 protein. The repertoire holds hundreds of thousands of distinct CDR3 sequences, with 45% as singletons. Material: peripheral blood or thyroid tissue (not recorded which). These receptors were obtained from an adult man with Graves' disease, either hyperthyroidism or ophthalmopathy (not recorded which). Both conserved end residues are part of each CDR3. Each record gives: CDR3 protein, CDR3 DNA, D gene, V gene, J gene, clone size. D genes are given only for firm matches. Clone size is stated in some rows and not others, as once, few, many or a class when expanded.

cdr3_aa: CASSQVTDYGYTF
cdr3_nt: TGCGCCAGCAGCCAAGTCACGGACTATGGCTACACCTTC
d_call: .
v_call: TRBV4-1
j_call: TRBJ1-2
clone_size: .

cdr3_aa: CASSDGREVYTGELFF
cdr3_nt: TGTGCCAGCAGTGACGGCAGGGAGGTATACACCGGGGAGCTGTTTTTT
d_call: .
v_call: TRBV7-2
j_call: TRBJ2-2
clone_size: .

cdr3_aa: CASTPGTGLEAFF
cdr3_nt: TGCGCCAGCACCCCCGGGACAGGCCTTGAAGCTTTCTTT
d_call: TRBD1
v_call: TRBV5-1
j_call: TRBJ1-1
clone_size: .

cdr3_aa: CASSPSGDSPSSGANVLTF
cdr3_nt: TGTGCCAGCAGCCCTTCTGGAGACAGCCCGAGCTCTGGGGCCAACGTCCTGACTTTC
d_call: .
v_call: TRBV7-8
j_call: TRBJ2-6
clone_size: few

cdr3_aa: CASSQGGGYGNTIYF
cdr3_nt: TGTGCCAGCAGCCAAGGAGGGGGTTACGGAAACACCATATATTTT
d_call: .
v_call: TRBV12-3/TRBV12-4
j_call: TRBJ1-3
clone_size: .

cdr3_aa: CASSQDRGGTANYGYTF
cdr3_nt: TGTGCCAGCAGCCAAGATCGGGGTGGGACAGCTAACTATGGCTATACCTTC
d_call: TRBD1
v_call: TRBV7-4
j_call: TRBJ1-2
clone_size: .

cdr3_aa: CSVRKGRAETEAFF
cdr3_nt: TGCAGCGTTCGGAAGGGAAGGGCAGAGACTGAAGCTTTCTTT
d_call: .
v_call: TRBV29-1
j_call: TRBJ1-1
clone_size: many

cdr3_aa: CASSQGDRNTEAFF
cdr3_nt: TGTGCCAGCAGCCAGGGTGACAGGAACACTGAAGCTTTCTTT
d_call: .
v_call: TRBV7-9
j_call: TRBJ1-1
clone_size: many

cdr3_aa: CASSKQGVDYGYTF
cdr3_nt: TGTGCCAGCAGCAAACAGGGGGTAGATTATGGCTACACCTTC
d_call: TRBD1
v_call: TRBV2
j_call: TRBJ1-2
clone_size: many

cdr3_aa: CASRRGGADEKLFF
cdr3_nt: TGTGCCAGCAGGCGAGGGGGCGCGGATGAAAAACTGTTTTTT
d_call: TRBD1
v_call: TRBV2
j_call: TRBJ1-4
clone_size: .